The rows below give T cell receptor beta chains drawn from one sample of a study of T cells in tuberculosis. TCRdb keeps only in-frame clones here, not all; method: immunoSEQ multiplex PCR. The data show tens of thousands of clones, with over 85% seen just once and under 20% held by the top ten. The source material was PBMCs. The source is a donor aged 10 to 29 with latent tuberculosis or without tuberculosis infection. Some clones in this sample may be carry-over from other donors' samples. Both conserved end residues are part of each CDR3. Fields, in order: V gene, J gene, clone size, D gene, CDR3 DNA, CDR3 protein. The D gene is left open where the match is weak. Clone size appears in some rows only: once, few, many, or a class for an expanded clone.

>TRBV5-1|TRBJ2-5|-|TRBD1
TGCGCCAGCAGCTTGGGGACAGGAGTGTACCAAGAGACCCAGTACTTC
CASSLGTGVYQETQYF
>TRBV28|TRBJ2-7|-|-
TGTGCCAGCAGTCCGGAGGGGGATTTGCTAGCGGATGAGCAGTACTTC
CASSPEGDLLADEQYF
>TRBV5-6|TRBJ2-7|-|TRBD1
TGTGCCAGCAGCTTGGAAACAGGGGCATTATACGAGCAGTACTTC
CASSLETGALYEQYF
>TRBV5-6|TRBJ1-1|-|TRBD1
TGTGCCAGCAGCCAGGACAGGGTTGAAGCTTTCTTT
CASSQDRVEAFF
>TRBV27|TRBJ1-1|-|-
TGTGCCAGCAGTTCCCCGTATAGAGTGGTTGAAGCTTTCTTT
CASSSPYRVVEAFF
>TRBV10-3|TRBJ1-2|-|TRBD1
TGTGCCATCAGTGAGACGAAGACAGGGGACTCTTTCACCCGATATGGCTACACCTTC
CAISETKTGDSFTRYGYTF
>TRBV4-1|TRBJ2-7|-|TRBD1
TGCGCCAGCAGCCAAGAGTCAGGGGGCCGGTACTACGAGCAGTACTTC
CASSQESGGRYYEQYF
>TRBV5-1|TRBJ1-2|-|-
TGCGCCAGCAGCTTGGTCCCAGGGGCAGGGGGCTACACCTTC
CASSLVPGAGGYTF
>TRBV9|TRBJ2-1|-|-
TGTGCCAGCAGCGTAACATCCTCTTTCAATGAGCAGTTCTTC
CASSVTSSFNEQFF
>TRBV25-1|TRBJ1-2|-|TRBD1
TGTGCCAGCAGCTCTGGACAGGGAAGCTATGGCTACACCTTC
CASSSGQGSYGYTF
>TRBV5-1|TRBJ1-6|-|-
TGCGCCAGCAGCTTGGGGTCAGGGCCGGGTAATTCACCCCTCCACTTT
CASSLGSGPGNSPLHF
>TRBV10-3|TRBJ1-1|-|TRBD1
TGTGCCATCAGTGGAAGAGGGACAGGGGGTAACACTGAAGCTTTCTTT
CAISGRGTGGNTEAFF
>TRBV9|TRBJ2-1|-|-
TGTGCCAGCAGCGTAGCAGGTTGGGAGCACAATGAGCAGTTCTTC
CASSVAGWEHNEQFF
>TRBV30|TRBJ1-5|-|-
TGTGCCTGGAGTGTACAGGAGGGGAGGCCCCAGCATTTT
CAWSVQEGRPQHF
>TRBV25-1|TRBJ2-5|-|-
TGTGCCAGCAGTGAATATCAGGGTCCCCAAGAGACCCAGTACTTC
CASSEYQGPQETQYF
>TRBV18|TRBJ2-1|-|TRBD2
TGTGCCAGCTCACCACTGCTAGCGGGGAGTTACAATGAGCAGTTCTTC
CASSPLLAGSYNEQFF
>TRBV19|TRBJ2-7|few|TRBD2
TGTGCCAGTAGCTTTACTAGCGATTCCTACGAGCAGTACTTC
CASSFTSDSYEQYF
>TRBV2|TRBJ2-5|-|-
TGTGCCAGCAGTGAACTCGGGCGGGGTGGCGGGACCCAGTACTTC
CASSELGRGGGTQYF
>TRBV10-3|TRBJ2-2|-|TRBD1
TGTGCCATCACGGGACAGGGTTACACCGGGGAGCTGTTTTTT
CAITGQGYTGELFF
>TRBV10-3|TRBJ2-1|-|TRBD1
TGTGCCATCACCCGGGACAGGGGGTTCAATGAGCAGTTCTTC
CAITRDRGFNEQFF
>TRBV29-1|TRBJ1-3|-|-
TGCAGCGTTCTGACTGGGAGCTCTGGAAACACCATATATTTT
CSVLTGSSGNTIYF
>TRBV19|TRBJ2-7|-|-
TGTGCCAGTAGTATCGCGTATACCTACGAGCAGTACTTC
CASSIAYTYEQYF
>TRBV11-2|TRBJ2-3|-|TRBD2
TGTGCCAGCATCCTAGCGGGGACCACAGATACGCAGTATTTT
CASILAGTTDTQYF
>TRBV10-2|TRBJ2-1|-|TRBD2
TGCGCCAGCCGGGTAGCGGGAGAACATGAGCAGTTCTTC
CASRVAGEHEQFF
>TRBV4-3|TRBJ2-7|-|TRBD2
TGCGCCAGCAGCCAAGTAACGGGACTAGCGACCTACGAGCAGTACTTC
CASSQVTGLATYEQYF
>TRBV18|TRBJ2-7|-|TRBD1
TGTGCCAGCTCACCGACGGGACAGGCTGGATCTCGGTACGAGCAGTACTTC
CASSPTGQAGSRYEQYF
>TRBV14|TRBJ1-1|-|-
TGTGCCAGCAGCCAAGAGGCAGGGTACACTGAAGCTTTCTTT
CASSQEAGYTEAFF
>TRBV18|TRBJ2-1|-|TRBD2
TGTGCCAGCTCACTATGGACTAGCGGGGGGGTGAATGAGCAGTTCTTC
CASSLWTSGGVNEQFF
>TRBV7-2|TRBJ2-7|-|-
TGTGCCAGCAGCGCTTTAGGCCGAGGTACGGCACCATTGAGGCAGTACTTC
CASSALGRGTAPLRQYF
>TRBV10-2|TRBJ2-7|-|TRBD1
TGCGCCAGCAGTCCTTTGACAGGGGTCCTCTCCTACGAGCAGTACTTC
CASSPLTGVLSYEQYF
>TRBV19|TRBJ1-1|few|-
TGTGCCAGTAGTATCGGACAGAACACTGAAGCTTTCTTT
CASSIGQNTEAFF
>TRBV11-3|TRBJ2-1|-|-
TGTGCCAGCAGCTTAGATAGAGGTGAGCAGTTCTTC
CASSLDRGEQFF
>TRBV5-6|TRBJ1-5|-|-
TGTGCCAGCAGCCCGGAGGTATACGATCAGCCCCAGCATTTT
CASSPEVYDQPQHF
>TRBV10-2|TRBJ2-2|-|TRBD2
TGCGCCAGCAGGACGACAAACCTAGCGGCCGGCACCGGGGAGCTGTTTTTT
CASRTTNLAAGTGELFF
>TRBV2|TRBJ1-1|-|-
TGTGCCAGCAGTTCCGACAGGCCAAAGGCTAGCACTGAAGCTTTCTTT
CASSSDRPKASTEAFF
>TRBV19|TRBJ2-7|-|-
TGTGCCAGTAGTATAGGTCAAAGTCCAAAACTTCTAGACGAGCAGTACTTC
CASSIGQSPKLLDEQYF
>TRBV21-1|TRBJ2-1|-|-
TGTGCCAGCAGCAAAGAATCACTAGGGACACTAGCGGTAGCTTTACGTGAGCAGTTCTTC
CASSKESLGTLAVALREQFF
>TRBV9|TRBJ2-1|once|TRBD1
TGTGCCAGCGACCGACAGGGCAATGAGCAGTTCTTC
CASDRQGNEQFF
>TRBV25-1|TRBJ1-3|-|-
TGTGCCGCGACACCAGGGGACACCATATATTTT
CAATPGDTIYF
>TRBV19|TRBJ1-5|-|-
TGTGCCAGTAGTATAGATCATTGGCAACAAACGAATCAGCCCCAGCATTTT
CASSIDHWQQTNQPQHF
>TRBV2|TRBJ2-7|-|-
TGTGCCAGCAGGCCCACTAGGTCTCTCTACGAGCAGTACTTC
CASRPTRSLYEQYF
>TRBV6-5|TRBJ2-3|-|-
TGTGCCAGCAAGACTTGGGATACGCAGTATTTT
CASKTWDTQYF
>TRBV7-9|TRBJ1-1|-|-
TGTGCCAGCACCTCGGATGGGGGGAGGAACACTGAAGCTTTCTTT
CASTSDGGRNTEAFF
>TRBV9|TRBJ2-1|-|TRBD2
TGTGCCAGCAGCGCTACTAGCGGGAGTTGGAATGAGCAGTTCTTC
CASSATSGSWNEQFF
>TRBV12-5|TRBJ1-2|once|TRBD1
TGTGCTAGTGGTTTCCCTCCAGGGGGGTATGGCTACACCTTC
CASGFPPGGYGYTF
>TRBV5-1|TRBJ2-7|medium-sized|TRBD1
TGCGCCAGCAGCTTGGACAGGGGTTCCAACTACGAGCAGTACTTC
CASSLDRGSNYEQYF